The clone carrying this T cell receptor (beta chain) was seen only a few times. Its antigen is still unknown. The data belong to a study of T cell repertoires in cytomegalovirus infection. TCRdb analysed the reads with MiXCR anew, one entry per CDR3 protein. Counted here are around 500,000 distinct CDR3 sequences, about 42% occurring once; the ten biggest clones make up about two fifths. CDR3 length: 17 residues. After removal of 1 base from V and 6 bases from J, the junction contained 10 bases not matched to a gene. Germline CDR1 and CDR2: SGHDT and YYEEEE. This TCR was recovered from a human donor in good health (CMV status not recorded). Some clones in this sample may be carry-over from other donors' samples. The gene calls are TRBV5-6 and TRBJ2-1; 10 bases map to TRBD1. Source: cultured PBMCs, taken from culture after CMV antigen stimulation. CDR3 region: CASSLWGSGTGVNEQFF. The CDR3 region has the DNA TGTGCCAGCAGCTTGTGGGGCTCAGGGACAGGGGTCAATGAGCAGTTCTTC.